This record looks at one T cell receptor (beta chain) sequence and its context. This clonotype turned up a few times. Its antigen has not been determined. Base qualities are not at hand, and no much larger clone is one base apart. The data were obtained in a study of blood T cells in healthy people across ages (dated by TCRdb to about 2015). At the level of the whole study: In model experiments, roughly one uniquely barcoded TCR beta cDNA molecule per two T cells was captured by template switching. Using deep sequencing normalized with unique cDNA molecular identifiers, the study measured how TCR beta repertoire diversity changes with age. The donors were divided into four age groups: young (average approximately 15 years), middle-aged (over 35), aged (about 56) and long-lived (around 80). To avoid experimental bias, donors of different ages were randomly spread across the sequencing lanes. Using the same blood draw, the study looked at two additional independent replicas of 1 million unique cDNA reads for two donors, one aged 18 to 30 and the other aged 80 or older.

General findings and caveats noted by the study authors: Because the CMV infection status of the donors was unknown, age-related changes in expanded clonotypes may potentially have been confounded. Estimates of total diversity based on one million sequenced T cells were considered lower bounds and underestimates. Observed TCR beta diversity per million T cells fell roughly linearly with age, and a significant reduction was already apparent by age about 43. Compared with the aged group, more naive CD4+ T cells, fewer expanded clones and increased TCR diversity were shown by the long-lived group, suggesting age selection. Because profiling used bulk unsorted PBMCs, naive and antigen-experienced compartments could not be compared conclusively. The percentage of naive T cells measured by flow cytometry correlated strongly with observed TCR beta diversity.

The donors were 40 or so Caucasian individuals from Russia, aged 6 to 90 years, who were systemically healthy. Each donor gave ten milliliters of peripheral blood, collected into EDTA-treated Vacutainer tubes. Ficoll-Paque density-gradient centrifugation was used to isolate PBMCs, with at least 7 million per sample. Total RNA was extracted from PBMCs with Trizol reagent, with at least 5 micrograms obtained per sample. The percentages of naive CD45RAhigh/CD27high T cells were determined by flow cytometry on a PBMC aliquot from every donor. There are 13 amino acids in the CDR3, from cysteine to phenylalanine inclusive. Of the read, only the CDR3 DNA is kept; its 39 bases are in frame from base 1. The method was 5' RACE. Sequencing relied on an Illumina HiSeq 2500. A second PCR of 7 to 11 cycles was run with a J-beta primer mix and a sample-barcoded 5' primer. Each TCR beta cDNA molecule received a unique molecular identifier from a template-switch 5' adaptor carrying 12 random nucleotides. Each sample yielded at least 2.5 million CDR3-containing paired-end reads. All of the RNA was converted into first-strand cDNA using the Mint cDNA synthesis kit, with a TRBC-specific oligonucleotide serving as the primer. After uracil-DNA glycosylase treatment, a first 18-cycle PCR used universal primers M1SS and BC2_uni_R on all cDNA. Concerning the study's data processing: For normalization, 1 million high-quality reads were randomly selected from each sample, with every read carrying a distinct molecular identifier. Instead of being binned into consensus sequences, reads with shared molecular identifiers were discarded. MiTCR, set to a Q25 quality threshold and the strictest error-elimination algorithm, was used for CDR3 identification, clonotype clustering and error correction. A nonparametric unseen species model with Euler transformation was used to estimate a lower bound on total TCR beta diversity. The public reads were reanalyzed by TCRdb: fastp trimming at Q25, MiXCR alignment, in-frame beta chains only. Rows merge per CDR3 protein into single entries with the most common DNA and genes. The V and J calls come from TCRdb's annotation, not from the publication. This sample is represented by around 1,100,000 distinct CDR3 sequences; more than 30% of them were singletons. The ten largest make up around 13% of the sample.

This chain joins TRBV21-1 to TRBJ2-1. TRBV21-1 is classified as a pseudogene. The sequenced sample was blood. This TCR came from a man between 18 and 29 years old in good health. The CDR3 region has the sequence CASSIIGSNEQFF. The DNA reads as follows: TGTGCCAGCAGCATCATAGGGTCCAATGAGCAGTTCTTC.